This T cell receptor beta chain was observed in a study of control samples from healthy donors and cancer patients. Repertoires were generated with immunoSEQ multiplex PCR, while TCRdb's copy carries only in-frame clones and drops some. The table includes about 67,000 clones, around 87% detected once. V dropped 4 bases and J dropped 1; count of bases not matched to a gene: 4. Germline CDR1 reads SGDLS; CDR2 reads YYNGEE. The CDR3 has 15 amino acids. This TCR was sampled from a woman between 45 and 65 years old with head and neck cancer. The genes are TRBV9 and TRBJ2-5; 10 positions agree with TRBD1. The sequencing input was PBMCs. The CDR3 sequence is CASSSRDRGQETQYF. In DNA, the CDR3 is TGTGCCAGCAGCTCCCGGGACAGGGGCCAAGAGACCCAGTACTTC. Filled out from reference TRBV9 and TRBJ2-5, the complete variable domain reads DSGVTQTPKHLITATGQRVTLRCSPRSGDLSVYWYQQSLDQGLQFLIQYYNGEERAKGNILERFSAQQFPDLHSELNLSSLELGDSALYFCASSSRDRGQETQYFGPGTRLLVL.